This TCR beta chain is drawn from a study of cytomegalovirus exposure and HLA in healthy donors. PCR amplification relied on 60 Vbeta primers (plus 13 Jbeta primers). Generated by immunoSEQ multiplex PCR, the TCRdb table keeps only in-frame clones and is missing some. The table records 200,000 to 250,000 clones, 76% of them present only once. Germline V gives CDR1 SGHKS, CDR2 YYEKEE (reference sequence). V was pared by 4 bases and J by 4 bases, with 18 bases between. This CDR3 is 15 amino acids long. Whole-study findings and limits: The authors later found HLA-associated TCR beta chains more clonally expanded than equally common others. Common viral pathogens were later found to be apparently linked to several of the most significant clusters. Most observed TCR sequences were rare, whereas some public TCRs were detected in many donors.

About this clone itself: What it binds is not known.

The chain is built from TRBV5-5 and TRBJ2-7, with D perhaps matching TRBD1 (7 bases). This receptor was identified in a man between 18 and 35 years old in good health and CMV-seronegative. Sequencing was done on a sample of PBMCs. CDR3 in amino acids: CASSLRQGAGYEQYF. The DNA of the CDR3 is TGTGCCAGCAGCCTTCGACAGGGTGCGGGGTACGAGCAGTACTTC.